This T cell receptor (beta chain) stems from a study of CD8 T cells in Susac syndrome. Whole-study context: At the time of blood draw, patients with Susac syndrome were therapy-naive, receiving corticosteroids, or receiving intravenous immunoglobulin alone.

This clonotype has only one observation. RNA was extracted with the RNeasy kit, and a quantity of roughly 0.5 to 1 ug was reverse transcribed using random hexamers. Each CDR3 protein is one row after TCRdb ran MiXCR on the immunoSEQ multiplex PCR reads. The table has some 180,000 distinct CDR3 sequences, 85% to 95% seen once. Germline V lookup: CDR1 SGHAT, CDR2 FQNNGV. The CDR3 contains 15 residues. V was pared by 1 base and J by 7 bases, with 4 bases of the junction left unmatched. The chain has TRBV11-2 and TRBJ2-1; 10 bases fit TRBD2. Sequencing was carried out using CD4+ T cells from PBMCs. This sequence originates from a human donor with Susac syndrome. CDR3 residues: CASSLALAGVNEQFF. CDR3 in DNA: TGTGCCAGCAGCTTAGCCCTAGCGGGAGTTAATGAGCAGTTCTTC.